These 8 T cell receptor beta chains came from one sample sequenced in a study of T cells after yellow fever vaccination. TCRdb reprocessed the 5' RACE reads with MiXCR, giving one entry per CDR3 protein. The data contain a few hundred thousand distinct CDR3 sequences, approximately 4% of them singletons. The starting material was PBMCs, obtained 5 days after the yellow fever booster vaccination. These receptors came from a man aged 18 to 30 who received the YFV17D yellow fever vaccine.

This clonotype showed up just a few times. The chain combines TRBV5-1 with TRBJ1-1; D is unclear. Trimming left V 4 bases short and J 1 base short, with 11 bases between. CDR3 size: 14 residues. In germline, CDR1 is SGHRS, CDR2 YFSETQ. The CDR3 is CASSALGPNTEAFF. CDR3 in DNA: TGCGCCAGCAGCGCACTTGGACCGAACACTGAAGCTTTCTTT. The variable domain in full, completed from reference TRBV5-1 and TRBJ1-1, reads KAGVTQTPRYLIKTRGQQVTLSCSPISGHRSVSWYQQTPGQGLQFLFEYFSETQRNKGNFPGRFSGRQFSNSRSEMNVSTLELGDSALYLCASSALGPNTEAFFGQGTRLTVV.

This clonotype was seen at least ten times. The V and J genes are TRBV6-2 or TRBV6-3 and TRBJ1-1, with D maybe TRBD1 (5 bases). Germline V gene data show CDR1 as MNHEY and CDR2 as SVGEGT. This CDR3 is 17 amino acids long. V was trimmed by 1 base and J by 4 bases, leaving 19 bases between them. The CDR3: CASSYFLTGRYVTEAFF. The CDR3 region has the DNA TGTGCCAGCAGTTACTTCCTAACAGGTAGATACGTCACTGAAGCTTTCTTT.

The chain joins TRBV20-1 to TRBJ2-7, with a possible D match to TRBD1 (7 bases). The germline gives CDR1 DFQATT, CDR2 SNEGSKA (reference sequence). V was trimmed by 1 base and J by 6 bases, leaving 16 bases between them. The CDR3 is made up of 14 amino acids. The CDR3 DNA reads as TGCAGTGCTAGAGTTCGACAGGGAGGAGGCGAGCAGTACTTC. Protein product: CSARVRQGGGEQYF.

The J gene is TRBJ1-5, the V gene TRBV12-3 or TRBV12-4, with D uncertain. This CDR3 is 14 amino acids long. Trimming took 6 bases from V and 5 from J, leaving 14 bases between them. CDR3 in DNA: TGTGCCAGCAGCTCGGGATCTCTTTATCAGCCCCAGCATTTT. This translates into CASSSGSLYQPQHF.

In its sample, this clonotype was seen a few times. The chain has TRBV24-1 and TRBJ2-1, with D perhaps matching TRBD2 (5 bases). The CDR3 spans 15 residues. V was clipped by 5 bases and J by 8 bases, with 18 bases between them. From germline, CDR1 is KGHDR and CDR2 SFDVKD. In DNA form, the CDR3 reads TGTGCCACCAGTGCGGCGGGTAGTTTGGTACATGAGCAGTTCTTC. Its protein is CATSAAGSLVHEQFF.

This clonotype showed up many times. The CDR3 nucleotides are TGTGCCAGCAATCCGGACAGGGCGAATGAAGCTTTCTTT. It is translated as CASNPDRANEAFF. The chain joins TRBV12-3 or TRBV12-4 to TRBJ1-1; 8 nucleotides match TRBD1. The CDR3 extends over 13 amino acids. V lost 7 bases and J lost 7; bases outside the gene matches: 8.

This clonotype has ten or more counts. This chain links TRBV5-1 with TRBJ2-3; the match to TRBD1 covers 8 bases. In germline, CDR1 is SGHRS, CDR2 YFSETQ. The CDR3 is 15 residues long. The ends lost 4 bases at V and 3 bases at J; junction bases unmatched: 7. CDR3 sequence reads: CASSVRTGTTDTQYF. Written as DNA, the CDR3 is TGCGCCAGCAGCGTAAGGACAGGGACAACAGATACGCAGTATTTT.

This clonotype was recorded many times. The chain links TRBV18 to TRBJ2-1; 10 bases line up with TRBD1. V gave up 0 bases and J gave up 1 base; unmatched junction bases: 0. The CDR3 covers 16 residues. Germline-derived CDR1 and CDR2 are KGHSH and LQKENI. The CDR3 DNA follows: TGTGCCAGCTCACCACCGGGACAGGGGTCCTACAATGAGCAGTTCTTC. The encoded protein is CASSPPGQGSYNEQFF.